A selection of T cell receptor beta chains follows, all from one sample in a study of regulatory T cells in long-lasting Graves disease. MiXCR, applied by TCRdb to the multiplex PCR reads, yields one record per CDR3 protein. The data show roughly 500,000 distinct CDR3 sequences, roughly 13% seen once. The same specimen was also included in a second study, on T cells in Graves' hyperthyroidism and ophthalmopathy.

Sequenced here: peripheral blood mononuclear cells (PBMCs), sampled at new diagnosis, from a patient treated with antithyroid drugs. These receptors came from a man younger than 40 with Graves disease. The CDR3 runs from the conserved cysteine through the conserved F or W. The order of the fields is V gene, clone size, D gene, J gene, CDR3 DNA, CDR3 protein. The D gene is left open where the match is weak. Clone size, where shown, is once, few, many, or a class for clones that have expanded.

>TRBV27|many|TRBD1|TRBJ1-4
TGTGCCAGCAGTCTCCGACAGGGGTTTAATGAAAAACTGTTTTTT
CASSLRQGFNEKLFF
>TRBV20-1|NA|TRBD2|TRBJ2-1
TGCAGTGCTAAAGAGGGCGGGGGGGCCTACAATGAGCAGTTCTTC
CSAKEGGGAYNEQFF
>TRBV30|many|TRBD2|TRBJ2-1
TGTGCCTGGAATACCGGGACTAGCGGGAGTAAGCAGTTCTTC
CAWNTGTSGSKQFF
>TRBV28|many|TRBD1|TRBJ1-4
TGTGCCAGCAGCGAGGACAGGGCGAATGAAAAACTGTTTTTT
CASSEDRANEKLFF
>TRBV5-1|many|NA|TRBJ2-1
TGCGCCAGCAGCTTGGTTGGTAGGCAGTTCTTC
CASSLVGRQFF
>TRBV11-1|many|NA|TRBJ2-7
TGTGCCAGCAGCTTAAATTCAGTTGGACAGTTCTCCTACGAGCAGTACTTC
CASSLNSVGQFSYEQYF
>TRBV5-1|NA|NA|TRBJ2-7
TGCGCCAGCAGCTTAAGGCCGGAAACTTACGAGCAGTACTTC
CASSLRPETYEQYF
>TRBV7-2|many|NA|TRBJ2-3
TGTGCCAGCAGCTTAGTAGTCTGGCCCGATGATACGCAGTATTTT
CASSLVVWPDDTQYF
>TRBV29-1|NA|NA|TRBJ1-1
TGCAGCGTTTTTCCGGGACTGAGGGGGATCACTGAAGCTTTCTTT
CSVFPGLRGITEAFF
>TRBV29-1|many|NA|TRBJ2-1
TGCAGCGTTGAGCCGGGGGCGAACAATGAGCAGTTCTTC
CSVEPGANNEQFF
>TRBV9|NA|NA|TRBJ2-2
TGTGCCAGCAGCGCCCCCTCCGGGACCATAAACACCGGGGAGCTGTTTTTT
CASSAPSGTINTGELFF
>TRBV29-1|many|NA|TRBJ2-3
TGCAGCGCCCGAGATGGCTTGGTCGATACGCAGTATTTT
CSARDGLVDTQYF
>TRBV20-1|NA|TRBD1|TRBJ1-2
TGCAGTGCTACCAAACCGGGACAGACTGTTTATGGCTACACCTTC
CSATKPGQTVYGYTF
>TRBV29-1|few|NA|TRBJ2-1
TGCAGCGTTGAAGGAGATCCGGGACATGCGAATGAGCAGTTCTTC
CSVEGDPGHANEQFF
>TRBV18|few|TRBD2|TRBJ2-7
TGTGCCAGCTCACCCGCCCTTCGACTAGCGGGAGACTACGAGCAGTACTTC
CASSPALRLAGDYEQYF
>TRBV29-1|many|NA|TRBJ1-1
TGCAGCGGATGGGGCGGTCGGACTGAAGCTTTCTTT
CSGWGGRTEAFF
>TRBV7-2|many|NA|TRBJ2-1
TGTGCCAGCAGTTCACTTGTGGGCTCCTACAATGAGCAGTTCTTC
CASSSLVGSYNEQFF
>TRBV7-2|many|NA|TRBJ2-7
TGTGCCAGCGCGGGGTGGGCGCCGGGGGACGAGCAGTACTTC
CASAGWAPGDEQYF
>TRBV14|many|TRBD1|TRBJ1-1
TGTGCCAGCAGCCAAGCTCGGGTTGGGACAGCTGAAGCTTTCTTT
CASSQARVGTAEAFF
>TRBV12-3/TRBV12-4|many|TRBD1|TRBJ2-7
TGTGCCAGCAGTCTTTCGATAGCGGACAGGGGCTCCTACGAGCAGTACTTC
CASSLSIADRGSYEQYF
>TRBV7-9|NA|NA|TRBJ2-5
TGTGCCAGCAGCCAAGAGAGAGGTAGCGCCCAGGGGACCCAGTACTTC
CASSQERGSAQGTQYF
>TRBV29-1|many|NA|TRBJ1-5
TGCACCCTCTATGAGGGGAGCAATCAGCCCCAGCATTTT
CTLYEGSNQPQHF
>TRBV29-1|many|NA|TRBJ2-2
TGCAGCGTAGACAATACGAACACCGGGGAGCTGTTTTTT
CSVDNTNTGELFF
>TRBV20-1|few|NA|TRBJ2-3
TGCAGTGTCAAAGGCATAGCAGATACGCAGTATTTT
CSVKGIADTQYF
>TRBV19|many|TRBD2|TRBJ2-7
TGTGCCAGTAGTCCATCCCCAGCGGGAGCGGTAGACGAGCAGTACTTC
CASSPSPAGAVDEQYF
>TRBV10-1|NA|NA|TRBJ2-3
TGCGCCAGCAGTGAGGATCCAAGCACAGATACGCAGTATTTT
CASSEDPSTDTQYF
>TRBV7-2|many|NA|TRBJ1-5
TGTGCCAGCAGCCAGCAGTACAGGGAAGAGAATCAGCCCCAGCATTTT
CASSQQYREENQPQHF
>TRBV5-1|NA|TRBD2|TRBJ2-1
TGCGCCACCACTCCTAGCGGGAGTCTTGACAATGAGCAGTTCTTC
CATTPSGSLDNEQFF
>TRBV10-2|NA|NA|TRBJ2-3
TGCGCCAGCAGTGCCAGCGAACGCACAGATACGCAGTATTTT
CASSASERTDTQYF
>TRBV11-2|many|TRBD2|TRBJ2-2
TGTGCCAGCAGCTTAACAGGTAGCGGGAGAGCCGGGGAGCTGTTTTTT
CASSLTGSGRAGELFF
>TRBV13|many|NA|TRBJ2-1
TGTGCCAGCAGCTTAGTCACCGCTACGGGAGTCCCTAGTAATGAGCAGTTCTTC
CASSLVTATGVPSNEQFF
>TRBV27|many|TRBD2|TRBJ2-3
TGTGCCAGCAGTATGACAGGGGAAGCCACGGGGTGGGGACTAGCGGGGTGGACAGATACGCAGTATTTT
CASSMTGEATGWGLAGWTDTQYF
>TRBV6-2/TRBV6-3|few|TRBD1|TRBJ1-6
TGTGCCAGCAGTTACTCCCGACAGGGTGCTTCACCCCTCCACTTT
CASSYSRQGASPLHF
>TRBV27|few|NA|TRBJ2-3
TGTGCCAGCAGTGCCTCCGGGGCCGGGGGCACAGATACGCAGTATTTT
CASSASGAGGTDTQYF
>TRBV5-1|NA|TRBD1|TRBJ1-6
TGCGCCAGCAGCCCGGGACAGGGACTAAATTCACCCCTCCACTTT
CASSPGQGLNSPLHF
>TRBV25-1|many|TRBD1|TRBJ1-2
TGTGCCAGCACCGGACAGGACTACTATGGCTACACCTTC
CASTGQDYYGYTF
>TRBV30|many|TRBD2|TRBJ2-7
TGTGCCTGGACTAGCGGTCCGCGGGACGAGCAGTACTTC
CAWTSGPRDEQYF
>TRBV12-5|many|NA|TRBJ1-1
TGTGCTAGTGGTTTGGTCTTAGGCCTTTCCACTGAAGCTTTCTTT
CASGLVLGLSTEAFF
>TRBV12-3/TRBV12-4|many|TRBD1|TRBJ2-3
TGTGCCAGCAGTTTGGCAGGGGGCCCCCCCGATACGCAGTATTTT
CASSLAGGPPDTQYF
>TRBV6-2/TRBV6-3|NA|NA|TRBJ2-6
TGTGCCAGCACTTACAGGGTTCTTCGGAACTCTGGGGCCAACGTCCTGACTTTC
CASTYRVLRNSGANVLTF
>TRBV7-9|many|NA|TRBJ2-5
TGTGCCAGCAGCTTAGATGCCGGGGTAACCCAGTACTTC
CASSLDAGVTQYF
>TRBV6-9|NA|NA|TRBJ2-5
TGTGCCAGCAGTTCTTTCGGGGACGGGCAAGAGGCCCAGTACTTC
CASSSFGDGQEAQYF
>TRBV7-3|many|TRBD2|TRBJ2-1
TGTGCCAGCAGCTTAATGGGCGGGAGCTACAATGAGCAGTTCTTC
CASSLMGGSYNEQFF
>TRBV12-3/TRBV12-4|many|NA|TRBJ2-3
TGTGCCAGCAGTTCCGGACTTCTTAGCACAGATACGCAGTATTTT
CASSSGLLSTDTQYF
>TRBV12-5|many|TRBD1|TRBJ2-6
TGTGCTAGTGGTTTGAGTTTCGGGACAGGGGGCGGTGGGGCCAACGTCCTGACTTTC
CASGLSFGTGGGGANVLTF
>TRBV7-9|few|NA|TRBJ2-1
TGTGCCAGCAGCGGAAGGACACGCCCTGGCGGTGAGCAGTTCTTC
CASSGRTRPGGEQFF
>TRBV20-1|NA|TRBD2|TRBJ2-2
TGCAGTGCTAGTGGGCCTAGCGGGGTGAACACCGGGGAGCTGTTTTTT
CSASGPSGVNTGELFF
>TRBV7-2|NA|TRBD1|TRBJ1-6
TGTGCCAGCAGGACAGGGACAGCGAATTCACCCCTCCACTTT
CASRTGTANSPLHF
>TRBV27|many|NA|TRBJ2-7
TGTGCCAGCAGTCCACTGAAAGCGGGCTCCTACGAGCAGTACTTC
CASSPLKAGSYEQYF